This is a list of T cell receptor beta chains from one sample in a study of T-cell memory formation after mild COVID-19. From the 5' RACE reads, TCRdb called clonotypes with MiXCR, one entry per CDR3 protein. The sample has roughly 400,000 distinct CDR3 sequences, more than 15% seen once. What was sequenced was PBMCs or a T cell subset sorted from them (not recorded which). All receptors derive from a young man who had mild COVID-19 (a few samples of this study predate the infection). Cell type and time point are not known. The CDR3 runs from the conserved cysteine through the conserved F or W. D genes are given only for firm matches. Size is stated for part of the rows, as once, few or many counts, or as a class when the clone is expanded.

>TRBD2|TRBV5-6|-|TRBJ2-5
TGTGCCAGCAGCTGGATGGGGGGGGTCTATGAGACCCAGTACTTC
CASSWMGGVYETQYF
>TRBD2|TRBV7-3|few|TRBJ2-1
TGTGCCAGCAGCCCACCGGGGGGGCGTTACAATGAGCAGTTCTTC
CASSPPGGRYNEQFF
>TRBD1|TRBV20-1|few|TRBJ1-1
TGCAGTGCTTCGAGACAGGGGGACACTGAAGCTTTCTTT
CSASRQGDTEAFF
>-|TRBV29-1|-|TRBJ1-1
TGCAGCGGCACCCGGGCGATGAACACTGAAGCTTTCTTT
CSGTRAMNTEAFF
>-|TRBV4-1|few|TRBJ2-1
TGCGCCAGCAGGCTAAACAATGAGCAGTTCTTC
CASRLNNEQFF
>-|TRBV18|many|TRBJ2-2
TGTGCCAGCTCACCTATCGGGCACGGGGAGCTGTTTTTT
CASSPIGHGELFF
>TRBD2|TRBV9|many|TRBJ2-5
TGTGCCAGCAGCGTAGGGGGTAGCGGGGGCTCCCAAGAGACCCAGTACTTC
CASSVGGSGGSQETQYF
>-|TRBV6-1|-|TRBJ1-2
TGTGCCAGCAGTGTAATGGGGAACTATGGCTACACCTTC
CASSVMGNYGYTF
>TRBD2|TRBV28|-|TRBJ2-1
TGTGCCAGCAGTCCAGGGCGGGGGGGCTCCTACAATGAGCAGTTCTTC
CASSPGRGGSYNEQFF
>-|TRBV30|few|TRBJ1-5
TGTGCCTGGAGTGTGGGGGGGTATCAGCCCCAGCATTTT
CAWSVGGYQPQHF
>TRBD2|TRBV19|-|TRBJ2-7
TGTGCCAGTAGTTCCATGCGGGGGATGCACGAGCAGTACTTC
CASSSMRGMHEQYF
>-|TRBV10-3|-|TRBJ1-2
TGTGCCATCAAACTAGGGGAGTTCGGCTATGGCTACACCTTC
CAIKLGEFGYGYTF
>-|TRBV7-2|many|TRBJ2-3
TGTGCCAGCAGCCTCGAGAGGACCTCATCTAGCACAGATACGCAGTATTTT
CASSLERTSSSTDTQYF
>TRBD1|TRBV7-3|few|TRBJ2-1
TGTGCCAGCAGCTTAAACGGACAGGGTCTTAATGAGCAGTTCTTC
CASSLNGQGLNEQFF
>TRBD1|TRBV18|-|TRBJ1-4
TGTGCCAGCTCACCGCGGCCGGGACAGGGCCCTGCAACTAATGAAAAACTGTTTTTT
CASSPRPGQGPATNEKLFF
>-|TRBV5-4|few|TRBJ1-1
TGTGCCAGCAGCTTAAGTCCCGGGGGTGAAGCTTTCTTT
CASSLSPGGEAFF
>-|TRBV12-3/TRBV12-4|-|TRBJ1-6
TGTGCCAGCACCTACAGGATCTCCTATAATTCACCCCTCCACTTT
CASTYRISYNSPLHF
>TRBD2|TRBV5-1|-|TRBJ2-3
TGCGCCAGCAGCTTGGGAGCGGGGACTAGCACAGATACGCAGTATTTT
CASSLGAGTSTDTQYF
>-|TRBV19|-|TRBJ2-3
TGTGCCAGTAGCATTCGCGCGGCGGGCCTCACAGATACGCAGTATTTT
CASSIRAAGLTDTQYF
>TRBD1|TRBV5-1|many|TRBJ2-7
TGCGCCAGCAGCTGGGGACAGGGAACATACGAGCAGTACTTC
CASSWGQGTYEQYF
>-|TRBV28|few|TRBJ2-1
TGTGCCAGCAGTTTTGCCGGCCAGCGCTGGATAGAACACTCTGGGGAATACAATGAGCAGTTCTTC
CASSFAGQRWIEHSGEYNEQFF
>-|TRBV5-1|-|TRBJ1-3
TGCGCCAGCAGCTTGGGGGAGACTGGAAACACCATATATTTT
CASSLGETGNTIYF
>-|TRBV29-1|few|TRBJ1-1
TGCAGCGTTGTAAAGGGTACCACTGAAGCTTTCTTT
CSVVKGTTEAFF
>-|TRBV6-5|few|TRBJ2-5
TGTGCCAGCGCTAGCATATTTCGGGAGACCCAGTACTTC
CASASIFRETQYF
>-|TRBV20-1|few|TRBJ1-6
TGCAGTGCTAGAGTCGGGCAGGGCCTAATCCACTTT
CSARVGQGLIHF
>-|TRBV6-5|-|TRBJ2-1
TGTGCCAGCAGTTCCCCAGGGAGCCCCTACAATGAGCAGTTCTTC
CASSSPGSPYNEQFF
>TRBD1|TRBV2|few|TRBJ1-1
TGTGCCAGCAGGAGGCAGGGGGCGGGTGAAGCTTTCTTT
CASRRQGAGEAFF
>TRBD1|TRBV7-2|few|TRBJ1-1
TGTGCCAGCAGCTTTTCAGGGGGCTTTACTGAAGCTTTCTTT
CASSFSGGFTEAFF
>TRBD1|TRBV3-1|many|TRBJ1-2
TGTGCCAGCAGCCAAGCTACAGGGGGCTATGGCTACACCTTC
CASSQATGGYGYTF
>-|TRBV11-3|-|TRBJ2-1
TGTGCCAGCAGCTTAGGAGCTGATTTTTACAATGAGCAGTTCTTC
CASSLGADFYNEQFF
>-|TRBV6-6|few|TRBJ1-5
TGTGCCAGCAGTTATGGCAGTTATAGCAATCAGCCCCAGCATTTT
CASSYGSYSNQPQHF
>TRBD1|TRBV7-9|-|TRBJ2-2
TGTGCCAGCACAGGACAGGGGGCGCGGGGCACCGGGGAGCTGTTTTTT
CASTGQGARGTGELFF
>TRBD1|TRBV5-4|few|TRBJ2-5
TGTGCCAGCAGCTTGGATATGGGACAGGGGCAAGAGACCCAGTACTTC
CASSLDMGQGQETQYF
>TRBD1|TRBV10-2|few|TRBJ2-7
TGCGCCAGCGGACCGGACAGGGTAGTCTACGAGCAGTACTTC
CASGPDRVVYEQYF
>TRBD1|TRBV12-3/TRBV12-4|few|TRBJ2-7
TGTGCCAGCAGTTTGGGACAGGAGGACTACGAGCAGTACTTC
CASSLGQEDYEQYF
>TRBD1|TRBV4-2|few|TRBJ1-5
TGTGCCAGCAGCCAAGATGAGGGGGCCTTTCAGCCCCAGCATTTT
CASSQDEGAFQPQHF
>-|TRBV20-1|few|TRBJ1-5
TGCAGTGCTAGGGAACCGGGCAGCAATCAGCCCCAGCATTTT
CSAREPGSNQPQHF